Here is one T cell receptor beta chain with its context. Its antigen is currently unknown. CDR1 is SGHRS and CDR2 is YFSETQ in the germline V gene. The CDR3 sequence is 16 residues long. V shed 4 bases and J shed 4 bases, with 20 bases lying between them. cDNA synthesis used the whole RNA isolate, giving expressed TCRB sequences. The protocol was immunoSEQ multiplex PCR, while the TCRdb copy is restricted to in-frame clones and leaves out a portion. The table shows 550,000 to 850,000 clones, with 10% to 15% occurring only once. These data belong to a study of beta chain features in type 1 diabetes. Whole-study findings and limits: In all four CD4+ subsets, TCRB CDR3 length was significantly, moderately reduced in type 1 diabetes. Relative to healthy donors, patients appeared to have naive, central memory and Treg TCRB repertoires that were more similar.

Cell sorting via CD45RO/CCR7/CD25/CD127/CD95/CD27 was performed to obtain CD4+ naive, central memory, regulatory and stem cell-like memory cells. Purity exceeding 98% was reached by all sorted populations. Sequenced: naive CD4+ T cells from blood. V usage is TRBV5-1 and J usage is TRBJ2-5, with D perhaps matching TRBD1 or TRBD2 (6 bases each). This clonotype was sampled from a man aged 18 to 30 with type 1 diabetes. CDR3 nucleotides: TGCGCCAGCAGCATTGACGTCAGGGGAGGAGGAGAGACCCAGTACTTC. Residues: CASSIDVRGGGETQYF.